Below are 30 T cell receptor beta chains sequenced from a single sample in a study of T cell responses to AZD1222 COVID-19 vaccine. Only in-frame clones appear in the TCRdb table, and some are missing; sequencing was by immunoSEQ multiplex PCR. This sample has approximately 84,000 clones, with more than 80% found just once. The specimen comprised peripheral blood, sampled on day 0 of AZD1222 vaccination. All receptors derive from an adult in good health.

This clone was counted only a few times. The chain carries TRBV6-2 or TRBV6-3 and TRBJ2-7, with D unresolved. The CDR3 sequence is 12 residues long. Germline V gene lookup returns CDR1 MNHEY and CDR2 SVGEGT. Trimming shortened V by 5 bases and J by 6 bases, and 11 bases separated the two germline ends. The DNA of the CDR3 is TGTGCCAGCAGTAAGTCAAGCAGCGAGCAGTACTTC. This codes for CASSKSSSEQYF.

This clone was detected once. The V gene is TRBV11-2, the J gene TRBJ2-2; D is ambiguous. The CDR3 runs 15 residues. Germline CDR1 reads SGHAT; CDR2 reads FQNNGV. The V end lost 0 bases, the J end lost 2 bases, and 7 bases lay between the germline ends. The CDR3: CASSLEGGNTGELFF. The CDR3 DNA follows: TGTGCCAGCAGCTTAGAGGGCGGAAACACCGGGGAGCTGTTTTTT.

CDR3: CASSFESSGRKFSTYNEQFF. The CDR3 nucleotides are TGTGCCAGCAGTTTCGAGTCTAGCGGGAGGAAGTTTAGCACCTACAATGAGCAGTTCTTC. The gene calls are TRBV28 and TRBJ2-1; 11 bases line up with TRBD2. Per germline, CDR1 MDHEN and CDR2 SYDVKM. Losses at the gene ends were 3 bases for V and 2 bases for J; bases not matched to a gene: 15. The CDR3 spans 20 residues.

This chain uses TRBV11-2 with TRBJ2-2; the match to TRBD1 covers 12 bases. Per the germline V gene, CDR1 is SGHAT and CDR2 is FQNNGV. The CDR3 runs to 18 residues. The V gene end was trimmed by 6 bases and the J gene end by 1 base; junction bases not matched to a gene: 9. CDR3 region: CASRPLRDRGLNTGELFF. For the CDR3, the DNA is TGTGCCAGCAGACCCCTCCGGGACAGGGGGCTGAACACCGGGGAGCTGTTTTTT. The full variable domain, with the rest looked up from reference TRBV11-2 and TRBJ2-2, is EAGVAQSPRYKIIEKRQSVAFWCNPISGHATLYWYQQILGQGPKLLIQFQNNGVVDDSQLPKDRFSAERLKGVDSTLKIQPAKLEDSAVYLCASRPLRDRGLNTGELFFGEGSRLTVL.

The rearrangement links TRBV28 to TRBJ1-5; 10 nucleotides match TRBD1. The V segment lost 6 bases and the J segment 7 bases; nucleotides outside the gene matches: 9. Germline values: CDR1 MDHEN, CDR2 SYDVKM. CDR3 size: 15 residues. CDR3 residues: CASSGGGTGVQPQHF. The CDR3 nucleotides read TGTGCCAGCAGCGGGGGCGGGACAGGGGTCCAGCCCCAGCATTTT. The whole variable domain, filled in from reference TRBV28 and TRBJ1-5, reads DVKVTQSSRYLVKRTGEKVFLECVQDMDHENMFWYRQDPGLGLRLIYFSYDVKMKEKGDIPEGYSVSREKKERFSLILESASTNQTSMYLCASSGGGTGVQPQHFGDGTRLSIL.

V is TRBV11-2 and J is TRBJ1-2, with 8 bases that match TRBD1. The trim removed 4 bases at V and 4 bases at J, leaving 11 bases unmatched. Looked up from germline, CDR1 is SGHAT and CDR2 is FQNNGV. CDR3 length: 16 amino acids. The CDR3 protein is CASSSSGGDLLYGYTF. The CDR3 bases are TGTGCCAGCAGCTCGTCAGGGGGCGACCTCCTCTATGGCTACACCTTC.

A word on this clone: In the same sample, other DNA sequences code for this CDR3. The J gene is TRBJ2-5, the V gene TRBV28, with D unresolved. The ends were cut back, 6 bases at V and 1 base at J, with 0 bases in the middle. CDR3 size: 10 residues. Germline V gene data show CDR1 as MDHEN and CDR2 as SYDVKM. The CDR3 here is CASSQETQYF. The CDR3 DNA is TGTGCCAGCAGCCAAGAGACCCAGTACTTC.

V usage is TRBV29-1 and J usage is TRBJ2-2; no firm D call. This CDR3 spans 17 amino acids. The V and J ends lost 5 bases and 3 bases respectively, with 22 bases between them. In germline, CDR1 is SQVTM, CDR2 ANQGSEA. CDR3: CSVSTPSSAADTGELFF. The CDR3 DNA follows: TGCAGCGTTTCTACCCCATCTAGTGCCGCGGACACCGGGGAGCTGTTTTTT.

This clone was recorded once. This chain connects TRBV4-1 to TRBJ2-2, with no clear D. The CDR3 contains 14 residues. Germline V gives CDR1 MGHRA, CDR2 YSYEKL. Trimming removed 3 bases at V and 4 bases at J, with 9 bases between. The CDR3 reads CASSQRWITGELFF. CDR3 in DNA: TGCGCCAGCAGCCAGCGGTGGATCACCGGGGAGCTGTTTTTT.

In DNA form, the CDR3 reads TGTGCCAGCAGCTTGGCGCAGGGTGTCTCCTACGAGCAGTACTTC. This gives the protein CASSLAQGVSYEQYF. This sequence joins TRBV5-4 and TRBJ2-7; perhaps TRBD1 as D (5 bases). This CDR3 has 15 amino acids. Per germline, CDR1 SGHNT and CDR2 YYREEE (reference sequence). With 0 bases removed from V and 0 bases from J, the gap between germline ends came to 10 bases.

This chain connects TRBV12-5 to TRBJ1-1; D call uncertain. Trimming took off 2 bases at V and 0 bases at J, with 7 bases between the two ends. This CDR3 has 14 residues. Per germline, CDR1 LGHNT and CDR2 FRNRAP. The chain's CDR3 is CASGLTGLNTEAFF. CDR3 bases: TGTGCTAGTGGTTTGACGGGATTGAACACTGAAGCTTTCTTT.

The chain has TRBV9 and TRBJ1-6; D remains unclear. CDR1 and CDR2 (germline): SGDLS, YYNGEE. Trimming removed 4 bases at V and 2 bases at J, with 4 bases between. The CDR3 runs 13 residues. CDR3 protein: CASSPTYNSPLHF. DNA of the CDR3: TGTGCCAGCAGCCCCACCTATAATTCACCCCTCCACTTT.

V is TRBV10-1 and J is TRBJ2-1, with 12 bases identical to TRBD2. The germline gives CDR1 WNHNN, CDR2 SYGVQD (reference sequence). This CDR3 contains 16 residues. J gave up 12 bases and V 0 bases, and 9 bases lay outside the gene matches. CDR3 region: CASSESRTSGTGVQFF. For the CDR3, the DNA is TGCGCCAGCAGTGAGTCGAGGACTAGCGGGACTGGTGTGCAGTTCTTC.

The gene calls are TRBV7-9 and TRBJ2-1; tentative D call: TRBD1 (5 bases). Trimming cost V 6 bases and J 6 bases, with 9 bases left between them. Per germline, CDR1 SEHNR and CDR2 FQNEAQ (reference sequence). The CDR3 extends over 12 amino acids. The CDR3 bases are TGTGCCAGCAGACGACAGCCCAATGAGCAGTTCTTC. Translated: CASRRQPNEQFF.

The chain recombines TRBV7-2 with TRBJ1-6; tentative D call: TRBD1 (6 bases). From germline, CDR1 is SGHTA and CDR2 FQGNSA. This CDR3 spans 16 amino acids. Trimming shortened V by 1 base and J by 9 bases, and 16 bases separated the two germline ends. The CDR3 spells CASSLVGQGSGSPLHF. DNA of the CDR3: TGTGCCAGCAGCTTAGTAGGGCAGGGGTCCGGTTCACCCCTCCACTTT.

This clone was observed once. This rearrangement joins TRBV10-3 to TRBJ1-2; D may be TRBD1 (5 bases). Deletions cut 6 bases from V and 5 bases from J, with 16 bases between. This CDR3 is built from 14 residues. Germline V lookup: CDR1 ENHRY, CDR2 SYGVKD. CDR3 amino acids: CAIRAEGQGYGYTF. CDR3 nucleotides: TGTGCCATCAGAGCGGAGGGGCAAGGGTATGGCTACACCTTC.

The CDR3 reads CSVGRGRRSGNTIYF. The CDR3 bases are TGCAGCGTTGGTCGCGGCAGGCGCTCTGGAAACACCATATATTTT. The chain has TRBV29-1 and TRBJ1-3; D is ambiguous. This CDR3 comprises 15 residues. The V gene lost 4 bases and the J gene lost 0 bases, with 13 bases spanning the gap. Germline CDR1 SQVTM, CDR2 ANQGSEA.

The rearrangement links TRBV7-8 to TRBJ2-1; weak D call: TRBD2 (5 bases). Germline V lookup: CDR1 SGHVS, CDR2 FQNEAQ. This CDR3 contains 15 residues. The V gene lost 1 base and the J gene lost 8 bases, with 15 bases spanning the gap. CDR3 in DNA: TGTGCCAGCAGCTTAGGATTTCTAGCAGCCGATGAGCAGTTCTTC. It encodes CASSLGFLAADEQFF.

This clone was found once. V usage is TRBV5-4 and J usage is TRBJ2-3; 9 nucleotides agree with TRBD2. Unmatched junction bases numbered 8, after V lost 4 bases and J lost 2 bases. This CDR3 spans 16 amino acids. Per germline, CDR1 SGHNT and CDR2 YYREEE (reference sequence). CDR3 bases: TGTGCCAGCAGCGGCACCCCTAGCGGGACCACAGATACGCAGTATTTT. This translates into CASSGTPSGTTDTQYF.

The rearrangement joins TRBV28 to TRBJ1-5; 10 bases fit TRBD1. This CDR3 has 16 residues. Germline V lookup: CDR1 MDHEN, CDR2 SYDVKM. The V and J ends lost 5 bases and 4 bases, in that order; junction bases with no gene match: 8. CDR3 nucleotides: TGTGCCAGCAGTCCCGTCGGACAGGGGGGGAATCAGCCCCAGCATTTT. Its protein product is CASSPVGQGGNQPQHF.

V is TRBV5-4 and J is TRBJ2-5; a possible D gene is TRBD1 (5 bases). CDR1 SGHNT and CDR2 YYREEE come from the germline V gene (reference sequence). The CDR3 spans 15 residues. Deletions cut 0 bases from V and 5 bases from J, with 14 bases between. CDR3: CASSLAEGAPETQYF. For the CDR3, the DNA is TGTGCCAGCAGCTTGGCCGAAGGGGCGCCTGAGACCCAGTACTTC.

On this clone: Here the CDR3 omits its conserved ending phenylalanine or tryptophan, so a read error is the likely source. Because the CDR3's place on the DNA is in doubt, the DNA is left out and the CDR3 is given as listed by TCRdb. The J gene is TRBJ2-4, the V gene TRBV3-1 (or the pseudogene TRBV3-2); the table's TRBD2 call for D was not verified on the DNA. The germline V gene has CDR1 LGHDT and CDR2 YNNKEL (reference sequence). The CDR3 spans 11 amino acids, including both terminal residues. The CDR3 loop reads CASNSFPGKNQ.

This chain connects TRBV6-5 to TRBJ1-3, with D possibly TRBD1 on 5 matching bases. V was pared by 10 bases and J by 0 bases, with 13 bases between. This CDR3 is 14 amino acids long. Germline CDR1 is MNHEY and CDR2 is SVGAGI. As DNA, the CDR3 is TGTGCCACCACAGGAACATACTCTGGAAACACCATATATTTT. It specifies CATTGTYSGNTIYF.

The chain links TRBV13 to TRBJ1-1; 7 bases fit TRBD1. The germline gives CDR1 PRHDT, CDR2 FYEKMQ (reference sequence). The trim removed 5 bases at V and 1 base at J, leaving 13 bases unmatched. The CDR3 consists of 17 residues. The CDR3 here is CASSQRQGWKGNTEAFF. The CDR3 bases are TGTGCCAGCAGCCAGAGACAGGGCTGGAAGGGGAACACTGAAGCTTTCTTT.

This chain connects TRBV11-3 to TRBJ2-2; D is possibly TRBD1 (6 bases). Germline loops: CDR1 SGHNT, CDR2 YENEEA. This CDR3 has 15 residues. The ends were cut back, 1 base at V and 6 bases at J, with 12 bases in the middle. This CDR3 reads CASSLAETGSGELFF. For the CDR3, the DNA is TGTGCCAGCAGCTTAGCAGAAACAGGGTCCGGGGAGCTGTTTTTT.

The rearrangement links TRBV7-2 to TRBJ1-5, with D unresolved. Looked up from germline, CDR1 is SGHTA and CDR2 is FQGNSA. Trimming pared 6 bases from V and 4 bases from J, leaving 13 bases between. The CDR3 extends over 14 amino acids. The chain's CDR3 is CASSLNRGNQPQHF. CDR3 nucleotide sequence: TGTGCCAGCAGTCTTAATAGAGGGAATCAGCCCCAGCATTTT. Full variable domain (rest looked up from reference TRBV7-2 and TRBJ1-5): GAGVSQSPSNKVTEKGKDVELRCDPISGHTALYWYRQSLGQGLEFLIYFQGNSAPDKSGLPSDRFSAERTGGSVSTLTIQRTQQEDSAVYLCASSLNRGNQPQHFGDGTRLSIL.

This chain links TRBV6-5 with TRBJ2-7; 14 bases match TRBD2. J gave up 4 bases and V 6 bases, and 2 bases lay outside the gene matches. Germline V lookup: CDR1 MNHEY, CDR2 SVGAGI. The CDR3 consists of 14 residues. Here the CDR3 reads CASRGTSGGYEQYF. The CDR3 bases are TGTGCCAGCAGGGGGACTAGCGGGGGTTACGAGCAGTACTTC.

V and J are TRBV28 and TRBJ2-1; D remains unclear. V lost 3 bases to trimming and J lost 5 bases, with 11 bases between them. The CDR3 is 14 amino acids. Germline CDR1 is MDHEN and CDR2 is SYDVKM. Here the CDR3 reads CASSLRQPNNEQFF. The CDR3 DNA reads as TGTGCCAGCAGTTTGCGTCAGCCAAACAATGAGCAGTTCTTC.

Here the CDR3 reads CASSLELAVSYNEQFF. The DNA for the CDR3 is TGTGCCAGCAGCTTAGAACTAGCGGTCTCCTACAATGAGCAGTTCTTC. This chain uses TRBV7-2 with TRBJ2-1; 8 positions agree with TRBD2. The CDR3 is made up of 16 amino acids. Trimming removed 1 base from V and 0 bases from J; junction bases left unmatched: 2. Germline lookup yields CDR1 SGHTA and CDR2 FQGNSA.

Worth noting for this clone: The sample contains more than one DNA sequence encoding this CDR3. J is TRBJ2-7 and V is TRBV5-1; 13 bases fit TRBD2. The trim removed 4 bases at V and 5 bases at J, leaving 6 bases unmatched. Germline lookup yields CDR1 SGHRS and CDR2 YFSETQ. There are 15 residues in the CDR3. CDR3 sequence: CASSMGLAGIDEQYF. CDR3 in DNA: TGCGCCAGCAGCATGGGACTAGCGGGAATCGACGAGCAGTACTTC.